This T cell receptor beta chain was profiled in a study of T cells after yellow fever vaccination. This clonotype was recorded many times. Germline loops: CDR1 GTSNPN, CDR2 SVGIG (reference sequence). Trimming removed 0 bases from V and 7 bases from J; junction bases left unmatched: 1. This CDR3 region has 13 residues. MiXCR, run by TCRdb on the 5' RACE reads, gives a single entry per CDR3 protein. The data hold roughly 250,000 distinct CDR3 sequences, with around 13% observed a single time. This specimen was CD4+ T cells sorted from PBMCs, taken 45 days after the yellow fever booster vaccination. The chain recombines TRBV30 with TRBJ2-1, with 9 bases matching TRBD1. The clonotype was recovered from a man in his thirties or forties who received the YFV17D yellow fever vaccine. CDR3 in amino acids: CAWSVTGGNEQFF. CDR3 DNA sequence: TGTGCCTGGAGTGTGACAGGGGGAAATGAGCAGTTCTTC. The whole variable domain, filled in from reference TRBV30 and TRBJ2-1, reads SQTIHQWPATLVQPVGSPLSLECTVEGTSNPNLYWYRQAAGRGLQLLFYSVGIGQISSEVPQNLSASRPQDRQFILSSKKLLLSDSGFYLCAWSVTGGNEQFFGPGTRLTVL.